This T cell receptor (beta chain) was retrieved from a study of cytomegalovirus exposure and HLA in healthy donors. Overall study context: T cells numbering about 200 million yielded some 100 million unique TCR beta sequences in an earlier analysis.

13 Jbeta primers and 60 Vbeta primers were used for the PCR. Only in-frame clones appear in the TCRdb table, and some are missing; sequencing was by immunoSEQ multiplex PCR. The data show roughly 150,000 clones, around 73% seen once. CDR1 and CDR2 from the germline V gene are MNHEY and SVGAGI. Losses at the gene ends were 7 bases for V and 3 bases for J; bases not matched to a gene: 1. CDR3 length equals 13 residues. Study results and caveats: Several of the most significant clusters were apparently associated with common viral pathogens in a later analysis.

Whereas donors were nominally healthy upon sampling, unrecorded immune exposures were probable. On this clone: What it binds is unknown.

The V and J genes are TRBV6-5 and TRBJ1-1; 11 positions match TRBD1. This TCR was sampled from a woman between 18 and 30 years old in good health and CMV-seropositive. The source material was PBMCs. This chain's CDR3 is CASKDRGHTEAFF. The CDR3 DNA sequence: TGTGCCAGCAAGGACAGGGGGCACACTGAAGCTTTCTTT.